This T cell receptor beta chain was captured by sequencing in a study of PD-1 blockade in classical Hodgkin lymphoma. Whole-study findings and limits: Researchers reported that CD4+ TCR diversity, though not CD8+, rose significantly by C4D1. Whoever responded completely had baseline diversity much like that seen in newly diagnosed patients. Newly diagnosed patients were reported to exhibit reduced baseline TCR diversity relative to healthy donors.

Germline lookup yields CDR1 MNHEY and CDR2 SMNVEV (reference sequence). The CDR3 consists of 17 residues. V lost 5 bases, J lost 4 bases, and 18 bases lay in between. Assay used: immunoSEQ multiplex PCR; TCRdb lists only in-frame clones, some missing. The sample lists more than 75,000 clones, more than 85% seen once, with just under 2% in the top ten. The time point here: cycle 4 day 1 (C4D1), after more than five weeks of nivolumab. Relapses following autologous stem cell transplantation were seen in all patients, with brentuximab vedotin exposure varying. Comment on this clone: Its antigen remains unknown.

The source of this sequence is a human donor with classical Hodgkin lymphoma. The input for sequencing was peripheral blood mononuclear cells (PBMCs), taken before the fourth cycle of nivolumab. The chain couples TRBV27 to TRBJ2-6; D call uncertain. CDR3 sequence reads: CASSTRWAPSGANVLTF. Here the CDR3 DNA reads TGTGCCAGCAGTACCCGGTGGGCCCCCTCGGGGGCCAACGTCCTGACTTTC.